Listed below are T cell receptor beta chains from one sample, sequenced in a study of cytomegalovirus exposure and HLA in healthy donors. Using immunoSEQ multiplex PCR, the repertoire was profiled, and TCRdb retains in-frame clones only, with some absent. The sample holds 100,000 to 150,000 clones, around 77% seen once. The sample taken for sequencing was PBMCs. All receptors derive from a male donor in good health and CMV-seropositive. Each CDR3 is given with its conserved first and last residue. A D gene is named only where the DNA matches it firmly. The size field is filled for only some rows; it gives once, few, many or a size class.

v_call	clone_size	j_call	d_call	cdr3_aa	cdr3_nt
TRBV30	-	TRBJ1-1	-	CAWSYDSNTEAFF	TGTGCCTGGAGTTACGACTCCAACACTGAAGCTTTCTTT
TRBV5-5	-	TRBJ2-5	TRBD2	CASSSRGEETQYF	TGTGCCAGCAGCTCCCGGGGGGAAGAGACCCAGTACTTC
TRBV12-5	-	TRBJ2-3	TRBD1	CASGTGQAVGDTQYF	TGTGCTAGTGGAACGGGACAGGCGGTAGGGGATACGCAGTATTTT
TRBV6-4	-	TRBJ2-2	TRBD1	CASSPRTGMNTGELFF	TGTGCCAGCAGTCCGAGGACAGGGATGAACACCGGGGAGCTGTTTTTT
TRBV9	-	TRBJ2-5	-	CASSPNPDSKETQYF	TGTGCCAGCAGCCCTAACCCGGACTCAAAAGAGACCCAGTACTTC
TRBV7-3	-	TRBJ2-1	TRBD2	CASSASGSRYNEQFF	TGTGCCAGCAGCGCTAGCGGGAGCCGATACAATGAGCAGTTCTTC
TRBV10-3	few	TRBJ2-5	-	CAISEGRRRGETQYF	TGTGCCATCAGTGAGGGGCGGAGGCGTGGAGAGACCCAGTACTTC
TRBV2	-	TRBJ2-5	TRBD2	CASRAPGLAGRWETQYF	TGTGCCAGCAGGGCCCCGGGACTAGCGGGACGGTGGGAGACCCAGTACTTC
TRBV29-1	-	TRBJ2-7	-	CSVETSAGRFYEQYF	TGCAGCGTTGAAACGAGTGCGGGGCGATTCTACGAGCAGTACTTC
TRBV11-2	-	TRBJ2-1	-	CASTWGRGRNEQFF	TGTGCCAGCACCTGGGGCAGGGGACGGAATGAGCAGTTCTTC
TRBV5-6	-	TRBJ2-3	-	CASSLGGPDTQYF	TGTGCCAGCAGCTTGGGAGGCCCGGATACGCAGTATTTT
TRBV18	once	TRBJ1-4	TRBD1	CASSLQGYATNEKLFF	TGTGCCAGCTCTCTACAGGGGTATGCAACTAATGAAAAACTGTTTTTT
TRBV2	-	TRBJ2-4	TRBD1	CASSKDRGPKNIQYF	TGTGCCAGCAGCAAAGACAGGGGGCCCAAAAACATTCAGTACTTC
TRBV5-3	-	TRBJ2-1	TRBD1	CARSLYRGPPTYNEQFF	TGTGCCAGAAGCTTGTACAGGGGACCCCCTACCTACAATGAGCAGTTCTTC
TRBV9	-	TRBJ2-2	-	CASSSGTTNTGELFF	TGTGCCAGCAGCTCCGGGACAACTAACACCGGGGAGCTGTTTTTT
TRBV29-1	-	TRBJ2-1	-	CSVKNNEQFF	TGCAGCGTCAAAAACAATGAGCAGTTCTTC
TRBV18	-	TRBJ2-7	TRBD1	CASSTQTGSNEQYF	TGTGCCAGCTCAACCCAGACAGGGTCCAACGAGCAGTACTTC
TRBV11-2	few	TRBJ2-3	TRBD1	CASSLRQGPTPTDTQYF	TGTGCCAGCAGCTTACGACAGGGGCCGACCCCCACAGATACGCAGTATTTT
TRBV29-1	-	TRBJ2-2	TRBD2	CSVQSGIGRTGELFF	TGCAGCGTTCAGAGCGGGATTGGGCGCACCGGGGAGCTGTTTTTT
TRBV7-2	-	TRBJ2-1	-	CASSTALGVSNEQFF	TGTGCCAGCAGCACCGCGTTGGGCGTATCGAATGAGCAGTTCTTC
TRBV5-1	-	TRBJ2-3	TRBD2	CASSWGLAGVLRGDTQYF	TGCGCCAGCAGCTGGGGACTAGCGGGGGTCCTTAGAGGCGATACGCAGTATTTT
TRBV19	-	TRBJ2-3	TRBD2	CASRGTSGSVDTQYF	TGTGCCAGTAGAGGGACTAGCGGGAGTGTAGATACGCAGTATTTT
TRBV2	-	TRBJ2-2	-	CAVQRTGELFF	TGTGCCGTACAGCGGACCGGGGAGCTGTTTTTT
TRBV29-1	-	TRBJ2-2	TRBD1	CSADRGIGTGELFF	TGCAGCGCTGACAGGGGGATCGGCACCGGGGAGCTGTTTTTT
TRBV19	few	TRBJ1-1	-	CASEGLSTEAFF	TGTGCCTCAGAGGGATTAAGCACTGAAGCTTTCTTT
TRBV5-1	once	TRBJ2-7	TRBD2	CASSSLLAGALSRYEQYF	TGCGCCAGCAGCTCGTTGCTAGCGGGGGCCCTTTCTCGTTACGAGCAGTACTTC
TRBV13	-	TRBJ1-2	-	CASSSSEGLSYGYTF	TGTGCCAGCAGCAGCTCGGAGGGGCTGAGCTATGGCTACACCTTC
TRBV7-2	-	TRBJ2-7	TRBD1	CASSLRTGGFYEQYF	TGTGCCAGCAGCTTAAGGACAGGGGGCTTCTACGAGCAGTACTTC
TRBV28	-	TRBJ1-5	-	CASSLMRQPQHF	TGTGCCAGCAGTTTAATGCGACAGCCCCAGCATTTT
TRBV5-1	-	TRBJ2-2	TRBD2	CASSTGTSPNTGELFF	TGCGCCAGCAGCACCGGGACTAGCCCGAACACCGGGGAGCTGTTTTTT
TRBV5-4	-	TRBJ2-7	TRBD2	CASSSGTSGRIYEQYF	TGTGCCAGCAGCTCGGGGACTAGCGGGAGAATCTACGAGCAGTACTTC
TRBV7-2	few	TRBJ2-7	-	CASSLAGEEYEQYF	TGTGCCAGCAGCTTAGCGGGAGAAGAGTACGAGCAGTACTTC
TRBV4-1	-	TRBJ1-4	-	CASSQATGKLFF	TGCGCCAGCAGCCAAGCTACCGGAAAACTGTTTTTT
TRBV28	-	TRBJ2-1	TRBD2	CASSSIGLANNEQFF	TGTGCCAGCAGTTCCATAGGACTAGCGAACAATGAGCAGTTCTTC
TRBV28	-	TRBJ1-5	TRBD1	CASSLWLTGDNQPQHF	TGTGCCAGCAGTTTATGGCTAACAGGGGATAATCAGCCCCAGCATTTT
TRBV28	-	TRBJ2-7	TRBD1	CASSAAGTGTYEQYF	TGTGCCAGCAGTGCAGCCGGGACAGGAACCTACGAGCAGTACTTC
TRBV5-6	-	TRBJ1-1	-	CASSLLRGEATEAFF	TGTGCCAGCAGCCTCCTCCGGGGGGAGGCCACTGAAGCTTTCTTT
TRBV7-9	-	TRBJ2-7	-	CASSRPSGRGYEQYF	TGTGCCAGCAGCCGCCCAAGCGGGCGAGGGTACGAGCAGTACTTC
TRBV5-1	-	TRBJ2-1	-	CASSLTGIEQFF	TGCGCCAGCAGCTTAACAGGCATTGAGCAGTTCTTC
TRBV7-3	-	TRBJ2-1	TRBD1	CASSLQRGHEQFF	TGTGCCAGCAGCTTACAAAGGGGGCACGAGCAGTTCTTC
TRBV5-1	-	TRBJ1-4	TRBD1	CASSMTGGNGKLFF	TGCGCCAGCAGCATGACAGGGGGCAATGGAAAACTGTTTTTT
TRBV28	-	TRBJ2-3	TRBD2	CASSPWTSGREESDTQYF	TGTGCCAGCAGTCCTTGGACTAGCGGGAGGGAGGAGTCAGATACGCAGTATTTT